This T cell receptor (beta chain) was identified during a study of siplizumab effects on memory and regulatory T cells. General observations from the study: A naive or memory phenotype could not be assigned to roughly 80-97% of the proliferating CD4+ or CD8+ clones. A major contribution to the alloresponse seemed to be made by naive T cells, which seemed more diverse than memory cells.

In germline, CDR1 is SNHLY, CDR2 FYNNEI. Trimming removed 9 bases at V and 2 bases at J, with 11 bases between. CDR3 length: 13 amino acids. Approximately 100,000 TCR templates per sample were sequenced. Sequencing was performed with immunoSEQ multiplex PCR; in TCRdb, only in-frame clones are kept and a portion is missing. The data hold about 97,000 clones, with approximately 90% observed a single time. Of note for this clone: Its antigen is unidentified.

The TCR sequence derives from a human donor in good health. The genes are TRBV2 and TRBJ1-3; D ambiguous. Sequenced material: CD4+ T cells sorted from blood. Here the CDR3 reads CASSEVAGNTIYF. The CDR3 DNA sequence: TGTGCCAGTTCCGAAGTAGCTGGAAACACCATATATTTT.